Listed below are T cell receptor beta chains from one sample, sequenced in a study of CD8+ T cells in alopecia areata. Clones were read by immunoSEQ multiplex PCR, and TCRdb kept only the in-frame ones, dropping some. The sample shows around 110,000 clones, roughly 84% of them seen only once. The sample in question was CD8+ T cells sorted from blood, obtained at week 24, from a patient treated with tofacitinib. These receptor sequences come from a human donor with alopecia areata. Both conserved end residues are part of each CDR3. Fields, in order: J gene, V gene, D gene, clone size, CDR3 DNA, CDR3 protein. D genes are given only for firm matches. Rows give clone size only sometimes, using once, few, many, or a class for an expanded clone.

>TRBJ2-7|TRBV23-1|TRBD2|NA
TGCGCCAGCAGTCAATCGGGGGGGGAGGACGAGCAGTACTTC
CASSQSGGEDEQYF
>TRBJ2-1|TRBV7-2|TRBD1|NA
TGTGCCAGCAGTGCCGGGACAGGAGCTCTGCGTGAGCAGTTCTTC
CASSAGTGALREQFF
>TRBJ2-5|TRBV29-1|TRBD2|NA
TGCAGCGTTGAAGATGCTGGGGGGGGAGAGACCCAGTACTTC
CSVEDAGGGETQYF
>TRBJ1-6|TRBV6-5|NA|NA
TGTGCCAGCAGTTACTCCCGCAGCCTTAATTCACCCCTCCACTTT
CASSYSRSLNSPLHF
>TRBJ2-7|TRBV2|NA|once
TGTGCCAGCAGTGAAGGGACAAACTCCTTGGACGAGCAGTACTTC
CASSEGTNSLDEQYF
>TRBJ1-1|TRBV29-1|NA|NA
NA
CSVGWAGGTGERTEAFF
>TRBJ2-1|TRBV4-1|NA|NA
TGCGCCAGCAGCCAAGAATCATTTAGCTCCTACAATGAGCAGTTCTTC
CASSQESFSSYNEQFF
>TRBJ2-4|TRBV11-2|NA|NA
TGTGCCAGCAGCTTAGAGAGGGACATTCAGTACTTC
CASSLERDIQYF
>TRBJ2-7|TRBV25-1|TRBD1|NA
TGTGCCAGCAGTGAAGGTACAGGGGCCTACGAGCAGTACTTC
CASSEGTGAYEQYF
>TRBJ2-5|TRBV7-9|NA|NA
TGTGCCAGCAGCGCAGCTGGGAGAATCCTAGGGGAGACCCAGTACTTC
CASSAAGRILGETQYF
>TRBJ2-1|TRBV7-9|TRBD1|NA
TGTGCCAGCAGCTTGGGACAGTACAATGAGCAGTTCTTC
CASSLGQYNEQFF
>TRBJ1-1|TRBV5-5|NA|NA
TGTGCCAGCAGCTTCGGTATGGGGAACACTGAAGCTTTCTTT
CASSFGMGNTEAFF
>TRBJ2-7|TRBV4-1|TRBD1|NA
TGCGCCAGCAGCCTGGGACAGGGGTACGAGCAGTACTTC
CASSLGQGYEQYF
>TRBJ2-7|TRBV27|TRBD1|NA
TGTGCCAGCAGTTTTGGACAGGGGTTCGAGCAGTACTTC
CASSFGQGFEQYF
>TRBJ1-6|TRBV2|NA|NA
TGTGCCAGCAGTGATTGGGAACAGGTGACCTTCTATAATTCACCCCTCCACTTT
CASSDWEQVTFYNSPLHF
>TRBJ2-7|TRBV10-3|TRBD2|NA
TGTGCCATCATCCCTCCCAGCGGGGTCTCCTACGAGCAGTACTTC
CAIIPPSGVSYEQYF
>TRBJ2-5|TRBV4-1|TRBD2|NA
TGCGCCAGCAGCGCCCGCGGGGGGCTTCTACAAGAGACCCAGTACTTC
CASSARGGLLQETQYF